These 8 T cell receptor beta chains were sequenced from one sample in a study of metastatic and nonmetastatic thyroid tumors. With MiXCR, TCRdb called clones anew from the PCR reads. The sample lists 40,000 to 55,000 clones, roughly 15% occurring once. Each patient came to thyroid surgery without any prior treatment (of any kind). Sequenced input: blood. Receptors were obtained from a female donor with papillary thyroid cancer or a benign thyroid nodule (not recorded which). Some clones in this sample may be carry-over from other donors' samples.

This clone was counted at least ten times. With a much larger clone just one base away, this may be a read error. The same CDR3 arises from other DNA sequences in this sample as well. The V gene is TRBV10-3, the J gene TRBJ2-7; TRBD2 matches at 7 bases. Per germline, CDR1 ENHRY and CDR2 SYGVKD. The CDR3 has 14 residues. CDR3 region: CAISGEAGSYEQYF. DNA of the CDR3: TGTGCCATCAGTGGGGAAGCGGGATCCTACGAGCAATACTTC.

The chain couples TRBV20-1 to TRBJ1-6; D remains ambiguous. Germline V CDR1 and CDR2: DFQATT, SNEGSKA (reference sequence). The V and J ends lost 7 bases and 7 bases respectively, with 17 bases between them. CDR3 length equals 14 residues. The CDR3 sequence is CSVPRWGGNSPLHF. The CDR3 DNA reads TGCAGTGTCCCTAGGTGGGGAGGGAATTCACCCCTCCACTTT.

The V call is TRBV19, the J call TRBJ2-3; 8 bases are shared with TRBD2. V dropped 6 bases and J dropped 4; count of bases not matched to a gene: 6. Germline loops: CDR1 LNHDA, CDR2 SQIVND (reference sequence). CDR3 length equals 14 residues. CDR3 bases: TGTGCCAGTAGCCCGGGGGGGGGATCAGATACGCAGTATTTT. It specifies CASSPGGGSDTQYF.

Ten or more counts support this clone. The V gene is TRBV29-1, the J gene TRBJ2-1; 12 bases fit TRBD2. The trim removed 3 bases at V and 9 bases at J, leaving 6 bases unmatched. The CDR3 runs 14 residues. In germline, CDR1 is SQVTM, CDR2 ANQGSEA. CDR3 coding DNA: TGCAGCGTTGAGGAACTAGCGGGAGGTGGTGAGCAGTTCTTC. Encoded protein: CSVEELAGGGEQFF.

This clone was seen a handful of times. J is TRBJ2-1 and V is TRBV6-1, with D unclear. The CDR3 has 13 amino acids. Germline V gene sequence: CDR1 MNHNS, CDR2 SASEGT. The V end was cut by 4 bases, the J end by 9 bases, with 13 bases between. CDR3 bases: TGTGCCAGCAGTGGCCGAGGACGGTCTGAGCAGTTCTTC. Translation: CASSGRGRSEQFF.

This clone was detected ten times or more. The rearrangement links TRBV7-9 to TRBJ2-2; TRBD2 is a possible D gene (5 bases). Trimming removed 8 bases at V and 1 base at J, with 11 bases between. Per germline, CDR1 SEHNR and CDR2 FQNEAQ (reference sequence). There are 14 residues in the CDR3. The CDR3 bases are TGTGCCAGCCTACGGGGAGTGAACACCGGGGAGCTGTTTTTT. It is translated as CASLRGVNTGELFF.

This clone was picked up many times. Other DNA sequences in the same sample also yield this CDR3. V gene TRBV2 combines with J gene TRBJ2-5, with 13 bases matching TRBD2. Germline V gives CDR1 SNHLY, CDR2 FYNNEI. J gave up 5 bases and V 6 bases, and 21 bases lay outside the gene matches. The CDR3 runs 20 residues. The CDR3 DNA is TGTGCCAGCAGGAAAGGACAGGGTTTACTAGCGGGAGGGGTCGGGGAGACCCAGTACTTC. As protein: CASRKGQGLLAGGVGETQYF.

This clone came up many times. The chain employs TRBV3-1 and TRBJ2-7, with 11 bases aligning to TRBD2. The J segment lost 3 bases and the V segment lost 0 bases, leaving 4 bases of the junction unmatched. The CDR3 consists of 16 residues. Germline CDR1 LGHDT, CDR2 YNNKEL (reference sequence). CDR3 in amino acids: CASSQDLAGGFYEQYF. CDR3 sequence (DNA): TGTGCCAGCAGCCAAGATCTAGCGGGAGGCTTCTACGAGCAGTACTTC.